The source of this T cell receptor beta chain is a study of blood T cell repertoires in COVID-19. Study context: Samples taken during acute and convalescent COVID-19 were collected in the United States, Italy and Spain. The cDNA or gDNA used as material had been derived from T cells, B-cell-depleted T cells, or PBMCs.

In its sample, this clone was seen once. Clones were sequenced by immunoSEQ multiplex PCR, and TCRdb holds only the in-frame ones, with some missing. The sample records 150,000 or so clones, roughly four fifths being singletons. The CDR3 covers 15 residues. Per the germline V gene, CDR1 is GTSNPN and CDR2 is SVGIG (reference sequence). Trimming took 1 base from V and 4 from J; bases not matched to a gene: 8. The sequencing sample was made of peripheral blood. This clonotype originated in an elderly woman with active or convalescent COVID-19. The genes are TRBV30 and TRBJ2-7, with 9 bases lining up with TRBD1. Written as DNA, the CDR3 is TGTGCCTGGAGTGGGTCTGGGACAGGGATTTACGAGCAGTACTTC. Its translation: CAWSGSGTGIYEQYF.